The 2 T cell receptor beta chains given below trace back to one sample, sequenced in a study of blood T cell repertoires in COVID-19. The protocol was immunoSEQ multiplex PCR, while the TCRdb copy is restricted to in-frame clones and leaves out a portion. The sample holds about 160,000 clones, under 85% seen once. Input material: peripheral blood. The receptors derive from a man aged 60 to 69 who had recovered from COVID-19.

This clone has a single count. This chain uses TRBV7-9 with TRBJ1-2; D gene unclear. The CDR3 runs to 12 residues. The V gene lost 2 bases and the J gene lost 7 bases, with 8 bases spanning the gap. The germline CDR1 and CDR2 sequences are SEHNR and FQNEAQ (reference sequence). Here the CDR3 reads CASSLPFSGYTF. The CDR3, as DNA: TGTGCCAGCAGCTTACCCTTTAGTGGCTACACCTTC.

The chain recombines TRBV12-3 or TRBV12-4 with TRBJ2-5; a possible D gene is TRBD2 (7 bases). The ends were cut back, 6 bases at V and 4 bases at J, with 12 bases in the middle. The CDR3 totals 13 residues. The CDR3 coding sequence is TGTGCCAGCAGGCTCGGGGGGCGAGAGACCCAGTACTTC. Its protein is CASRLGGRETQYF.